One T cell receptor beta chain is described in this entry. The target of this receptor is not known. No base qualities exist here, and no much larger clone lies one base off it. These data are taken from a study of blood T cell repertoires in COVID-19 (dated by TCRdb to the early 2020s). Regarding the research as a whole: Samples from collaborators originated in the United States, Italy and Spain and spanned both the acute and convalescent phases of COVID-19. The material from the prospective study consisted of cDNA or gDNA derived from T cells, B-cell-depleted T cells, or PBMCs. Deeply sampled blood TCRbeta repertoires from subjects exposed to, actively infected with, or recovered from COVID-19 were included in the dataset. The repertoires were made available in a free public database intended to serve as a resource for research on the immune response to SARS-CoV-2. The samples were drawn from the first 160 participants of the ongoing ImmuneRACE study and from some 1,300 subjects provided by 6 global collaborators. A de-identified subject ID, COVID-19 status, age in years and sex were almost always included in the sample metadata. HLA class I and class II types, where available, came from metadata supplied by the sample provider rather than from assay-based typing. Overall results and qualifications from the work: How much clinical and demographic metadata was included differed by source and by participant, and the metadata was provided uncurated.

TCRbeta CDR3 regions were amplified from genomic DNA using the immunoSEQ Assay, a bias-controlled multiplex PCR. The authors' pipeline ran thus. The number of nucleated cells in each sample was estimated from the amplification of reference gene primers within the assay. To quantify the absolute abundance of each unique TCRbeta CDR3 rearrangement, sequence reads were collapsed and filtered. Productive Simpson clonality was computed per sample as the square root of Simpson's diversity index over productive rearrangements. What TCRdb holds here is the immuneACCESS table cut down to in-frame rearrangements. Part of the clones is not present; checked against another copy, under half of the missing clones reflect an unresolved V gene, and the others are unexplained. D and trimming were read from the DNA, whereas the V and J calls and clone size are those reported in that table. Counted in this sample were 90,000 to 110,000 clones; approximately 80% of them appeared once. In total, the top ten clones hold roughly 6.5% of the sample.

Each collaborating institution followed its own protocols to collect whole blood in K2EDTA tubes. For TCRbeta analysis, collaborator samples were shipped as frozen whole blood, as isolated PBMCs, or as DNA extracted from either sample type. The sample was peripheral blood. This TCR came from a woman aged 45-65 years with acute or convalescent COVID-19.

DNA sequence: TGCGCCAGCAGCTTGGAAGGCCGGACAGGGGTTTCCTACGAGCAGTACTTC. Its protein is CASSLEGRTGVSYEQYF. Rearrangement joined TRBV5-1 to TRBJ2-7, and 9 junction bases match TRBD1. V loses 0 bases at its end and J loses 1 base; junction bases beyond the gene matches: 8. As encoded in the germline V gene, CDR1 is SGHRS while CDR2 is YFSETQ. The CDR3 spans 17 residues, from the cysteine through the phenylalanine. Here the CDR3 DNA is all that survives: 51 bases in frame from base 1.